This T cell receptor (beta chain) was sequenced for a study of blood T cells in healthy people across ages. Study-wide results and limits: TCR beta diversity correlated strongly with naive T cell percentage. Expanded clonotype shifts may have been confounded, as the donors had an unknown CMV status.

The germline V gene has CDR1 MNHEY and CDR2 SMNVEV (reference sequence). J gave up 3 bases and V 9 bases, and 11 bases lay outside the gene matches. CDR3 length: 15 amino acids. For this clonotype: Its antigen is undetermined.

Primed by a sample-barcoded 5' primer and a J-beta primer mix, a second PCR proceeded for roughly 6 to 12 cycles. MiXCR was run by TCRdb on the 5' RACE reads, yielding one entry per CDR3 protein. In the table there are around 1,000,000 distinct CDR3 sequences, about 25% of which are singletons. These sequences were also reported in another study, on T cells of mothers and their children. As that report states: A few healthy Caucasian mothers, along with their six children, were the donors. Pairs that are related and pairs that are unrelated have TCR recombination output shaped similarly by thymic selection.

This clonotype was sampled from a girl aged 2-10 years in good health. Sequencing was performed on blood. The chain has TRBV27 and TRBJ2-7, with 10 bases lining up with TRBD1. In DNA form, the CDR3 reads TGTGCCAGTAGGCCTGACAGGGGGCATGTCTACGAGCAGTACTTC. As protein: CASRPDRGHVYEQYF.